A single sample is the source of the 8 T cell receptor beta chains below, sequenced in a study of T cell changes during pregnancy in multiple sclerosis. Produced via immunoSEQ multiplex PCR; TCRdb's table is partial and in-frame only. The data contain some 87,000 clones, approximately 92% of them seen just once; the ten biggest clones take up under 3%. The sequencing here drew on peripheral blood, taken in the first trimester of pregnancy. These TCRs come from a female donor with multiple sclerosis, enrolled in a pregnancy study.

V gene TRBV6-5 combines with J gene TRBJ1-1, with 7 nucleotides matching TRBD1. The length of the CDR3 is 16 residues. The V gene's germline CDR1 is MNHEY and CDR2 SVGAGI. The J segment lost 0 bases and the V segment lost 2 bases, leaving 6 bases of the junction unmatched. CDR3 sequence: CASSYATGLMNTEAFF. CDR3 sequence (DNA): TGTGCCAGCAGTTACGCGACAGGGCTAATGAACACTGAAGCTTTCTTT.

This clone was detected only once. The chain combines TRBV27 with TRBJ2-1, with unresolved D. CDR1 and CDR2 (germline): MNHEY, SMNVEV (reference sequence). V dropped 8 bases and J dropped 6 bases, with 8 bases sitting between them. The CDR3 totals 11 residues. In DNA, the CDR3 is TGTGCCAGCGCGGCCCTCAATGAGCAGTTCTTC. This codes for CASAALNEQFF.

The sample holds one count of this clone. This chain joins TRBV15 and TRBJ2-7; TRBD1 matches 9 bases. Germline-derived CDR1 and CDR2 are LNHNV and YYDKDF (reference sequence). CDR3 length equals 15 residues. The trim removed 3 bases at V and 3 bases at J, leaving 6 bases unmatched. CDR3 DNA sequence: TGTGCCACCAGCAGGGCTGGACAGGGGATCTACGAGCAGTACTTC. Protein: CATSRAGQGIYEQYF.

J is TRBJ2-1 and V is TRBV2; possible D gene TRBD1, 6 bases. Trimming took off 5 bases at V and 8 bases at J, with 19 bases between the two ends. CDR1 and CDR2 (germline): SNHLY, FYNNEI. This CDR3 spans 15 amino acids. The CDR3 region has the DNA TGTGCCAGCAGTTCCCCCGACAGGACCCTCCATGAGCAGTTCTTC. This encodes CASSSPDRTLHEQFF.

J is TRBJ2-1 and V is TRBV7-3; 8 bases agree with TRBD1. The CDR3 contains 15 residues. Germline trimming cut 2 bases from V and 4 bases from J; bases unmatched to any gene: 4. Germline assignment: CDR1 SGHTA and CDR2 FQGTGA. Here the CDR3 DNA reads TGTGCCAGCAGCTTAGACAGGGGCTCATACAATGAGCAGTTCTTC. It codes for CASSLDRGSYNEQFF.

V is TRBV6-5 and J is TRBJ2-7; TRBD1 matches 8 bases. The CDR3 runs 14 residues. With V trimmed by 5 bases and J by 6 bases, 9 bases remained unmatched. CDR1 and CDR2 (germline): MNHEY, SVGAGI. This chain's CDR3 is CASSRTGQGVEQYF. CDR3 coding DNA: TGTGCCAGCAGTAGAACCGGACAGGGCGTCGAGCAGTACTTC.

V and J are TRBV4-1 and TRBJ2-3; TRBD2 matches 12 bases. Germline CDR1 and CDR2: MGHRA and YSYEKL. The CDR3 contains 15 residues. V gave up 0 bases and J gave up 11 bases; unmatched junction bases: 6. This CDR3 is CASSQDLTSGRLQYF. CDR3 nucleotide sequence: TGCGCCAGCAGCCAAGATCTAACTAGCGGGAGGCTGCAGTATTTT.

This rearrangement joins TRBV27 to TRBJ2-7; D is possibly TRBD1 (5 bases). CDR1 and CDR2 (germline): MNHEY, SMNVEV (reference sequence). CDR3 size: 13 residues. Between the trimmed V and J ends, which lost 6 bases and 2 bases, there was a span of 11 bases. The CDR3 nucleotides are TGTGCCAGCAGGGACACGGATACCTACGAGCAGTACTTC. This gives the protein CASRDTDTYEQYF.